A selection of T cell receptor beta chains follows, all from one sample in a study of blood T cells in healthy people across ages. MiXCR, applied by TCRdb to the 5' RACE reads, yields one record per CDR3 protein. The data show 780,000 or so distinct CDR3 sequences, about 55% seen once. The sample taken for sequencing was blood. The source is a man older than 75 in good health. Both conserved end residues are part of each CDR3. A D gene is named only where the DNA matches it firmly. Rows give clone size only sometimes, using once, few, many, or a class for an expanded clone.

>TRBV6-6|-|-|TRBJ2-1
TGTGCCAGCACCCCACTCCCGGGACATTGGAAGTTCTTC
CASTPLPGHWKFF
>TRBV15|-|-|TRBJ1-4
TGTGCCACCAGCAGAGATGTAGGGTCCGAAAAACTGTTTTTT
CATSRDVGSEKLFF
>TRBV11-2|-|TRBD1|TRBJ2-7
TGTGCCAGCAGCTTAGTGGGGACAGGGAGGAACGAGCAGTACTTC
CASSLVGTGRNEQYF
>TRBV2|-|-|TRBJ1-1
TGTGCCAGCAGGGGGTTGGGGGGCGTGAACACTGAAGCTTTCTTT
CASRGLGGVNTEAFF
>TRBV6-1|few|-|TRBJ2-1
TGTGCCACCCAACTCCGGAGCAATGAGCAGTTCTTC
CATQLRSNEQFF
>TRBV20-1|many|-|TRBJ2-7
TGCAGTGCTACTAGCGTAAGAAACTCCTACGAGCAGTACTTC
CSATSVRNSYEQYF
>TRBV7-9|-|TRBD1|TRBJ2-1
TGTGCCAGCAGCTTAAGAGGGGGCAACACTATTTACAATGAGCAGTTCTTC
CASSLRGGNTIYNEQFF
>TRBV5-1|-|TRBD2|TRBJ2-5
TGCGCCAGCAGCTCGGCAGCGGGGGCCAGGGAGACCCAGTACTTC
CASSSAAGARETQYF
>TRBV11-1|-|-|TRBJ2-7
TGTGCCAGCAGCCCCCGACTGCAACCCTACGAGCAGTACTTC
CASSPRLQPYEQYF
>TRBV20-1|-|TRBD2|TRBJ2-3
TGCAGTGCTAGTCGGGCGGGAGGCCCCGACAGATACGCGTATTTT
CSASRAGGPDRYAYF
>TRBV11-1|once|TRBD2|TRBJ2-1
TGTGCCAGCAGCTGGATGCGGGAGGGCCCAGGGTCCTACAATGAGCAGTTCTTC
CASSWMREGPGSYNEQFF
>TRBV6-5|few|TRBD2|TRBJ2-3
TGTGCCAGCAGAAGGGGGTCTAGCGGGGGCACAGATACGCAGTATTTT
CASRRGSSGGTDTQYF